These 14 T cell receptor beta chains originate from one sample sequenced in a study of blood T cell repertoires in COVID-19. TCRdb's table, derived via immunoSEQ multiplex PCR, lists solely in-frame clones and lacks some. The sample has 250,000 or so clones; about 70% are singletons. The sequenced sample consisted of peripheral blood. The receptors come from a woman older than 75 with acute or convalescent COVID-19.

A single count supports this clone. The CDR3 here is CASSALGQGPNLNTEAFF. The CDR3 nucleotides read TGTGCCAGCAGTGCCTTGGGACAGGGCCCTAATTTGAACACTGAAGCTTTCTTT. The rearrangement uses TRBV6-1 and TRBJ1-1; TRBD1 matches 9 bases. The germline gives CDR1 MNHNS, CDR2 SASEGT. The V segment lost 4 bases and the J segment 0 bases; nucleotides outside the gene matches: 12. CDR3 length equals 18 residues.

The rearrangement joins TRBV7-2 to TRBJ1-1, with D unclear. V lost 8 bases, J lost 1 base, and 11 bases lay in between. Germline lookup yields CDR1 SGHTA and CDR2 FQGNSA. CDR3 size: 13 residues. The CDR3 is CASAYARNTEAFF. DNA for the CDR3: TGTGCCAGCGCCTACGCAAGGAACACTGAAGCTTTCTTT.

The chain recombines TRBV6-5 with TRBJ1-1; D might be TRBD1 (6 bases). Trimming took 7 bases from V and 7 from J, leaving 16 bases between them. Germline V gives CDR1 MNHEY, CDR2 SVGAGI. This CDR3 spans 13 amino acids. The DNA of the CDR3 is TGTGCCAGCAAAAACAACAGGGCTGGTGAAGCTTTCTTT. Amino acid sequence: CASKNNRAGEAFF.

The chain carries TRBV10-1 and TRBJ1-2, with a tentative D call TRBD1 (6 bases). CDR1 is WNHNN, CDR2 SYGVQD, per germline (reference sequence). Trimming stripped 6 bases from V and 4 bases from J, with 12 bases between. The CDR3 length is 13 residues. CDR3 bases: TGCGCCAGCAGCAAACAGGGTCCCTATGGCTACACCTTC. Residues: CASSKQGPYGYTF.

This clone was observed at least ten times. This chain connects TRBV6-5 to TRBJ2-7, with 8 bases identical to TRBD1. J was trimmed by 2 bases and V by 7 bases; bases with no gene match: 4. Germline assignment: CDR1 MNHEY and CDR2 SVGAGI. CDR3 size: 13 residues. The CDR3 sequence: CASKDRVTYEQYF. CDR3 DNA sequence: TGTGCCAGCAAGGACAGGGTAACCTACGAGCAGTACTTC.

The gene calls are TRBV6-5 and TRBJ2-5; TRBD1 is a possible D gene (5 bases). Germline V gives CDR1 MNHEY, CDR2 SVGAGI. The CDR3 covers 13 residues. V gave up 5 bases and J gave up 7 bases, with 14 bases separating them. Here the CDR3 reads CASSQGMPGTQYF. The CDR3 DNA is TGTGCCAGCAGTCAGGGAATGCCGGGGACCCAGTACTTC.

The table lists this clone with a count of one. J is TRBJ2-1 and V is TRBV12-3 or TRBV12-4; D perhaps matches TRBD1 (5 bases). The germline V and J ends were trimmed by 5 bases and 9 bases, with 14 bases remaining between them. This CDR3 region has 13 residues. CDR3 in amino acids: CASSRQLLGEQFF. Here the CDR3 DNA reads TGTGCCAGCAGTAGACAGCTTTTGGGTGAGCAGTTCTTC.

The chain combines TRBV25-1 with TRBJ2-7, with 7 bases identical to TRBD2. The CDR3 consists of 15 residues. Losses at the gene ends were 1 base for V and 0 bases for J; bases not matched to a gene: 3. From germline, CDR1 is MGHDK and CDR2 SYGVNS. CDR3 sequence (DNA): TGTGCCAGCAGTGAATCAGGCGGGAGCTCCTACGAGCAGTACTTC. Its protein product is CASSESGGSSYEQYF.

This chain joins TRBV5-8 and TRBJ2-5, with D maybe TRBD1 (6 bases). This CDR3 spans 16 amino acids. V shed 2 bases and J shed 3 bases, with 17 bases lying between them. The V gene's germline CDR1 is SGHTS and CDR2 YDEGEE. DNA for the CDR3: TGTGCCAGCAGCTTAGGGACATCTTTTCCCAAAGAGACCCAGTACTTC. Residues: CASSLGTSFPKETQYF.

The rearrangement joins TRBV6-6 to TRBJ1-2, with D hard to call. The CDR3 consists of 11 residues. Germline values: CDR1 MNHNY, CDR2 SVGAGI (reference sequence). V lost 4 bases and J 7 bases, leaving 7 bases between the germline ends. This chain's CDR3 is CASSLQCGYTF. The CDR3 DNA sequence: TGTGCCAGCAGTTTACAGTGTGGCTACACCTTC.

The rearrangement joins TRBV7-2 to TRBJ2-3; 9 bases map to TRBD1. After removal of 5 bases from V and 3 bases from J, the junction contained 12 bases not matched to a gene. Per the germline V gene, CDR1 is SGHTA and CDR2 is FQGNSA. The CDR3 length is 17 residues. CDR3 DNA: TGTGCCAGCAGCAAGCGCTACAGGGGGCGCGGTACAGATACGCAGTATTTT. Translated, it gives CASSKRYRGRGTDTQYF.

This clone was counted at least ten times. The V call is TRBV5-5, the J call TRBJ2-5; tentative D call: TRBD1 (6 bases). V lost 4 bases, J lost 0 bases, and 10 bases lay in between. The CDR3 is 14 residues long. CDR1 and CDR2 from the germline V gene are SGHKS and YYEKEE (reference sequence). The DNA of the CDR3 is TGTGCCAGCAGCACACAGGGAAACCAAGAGACCCAGTACTTC. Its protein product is CASSTQGNQETQYF.

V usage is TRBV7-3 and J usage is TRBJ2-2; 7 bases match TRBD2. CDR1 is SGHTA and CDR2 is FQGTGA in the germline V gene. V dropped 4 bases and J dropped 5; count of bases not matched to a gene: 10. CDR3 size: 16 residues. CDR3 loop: CASSSPRRGMTGELFF. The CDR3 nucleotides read TGTGCCAGCAGCTCGCCGAGGCGGGGGATGACCGGGGAGCTGTTTTTT. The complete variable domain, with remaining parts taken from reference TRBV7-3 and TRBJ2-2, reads GAGVSQTPSNKVTEKGKYVELRCDPISGHTALYWYRQSLGQGPEFLIYFQGTGAADDSGLPNDRFFAVRPEGSVSTLKIQRTERGDSAVYLCASSSPRRGMTGELFFGEGSRLTVL.

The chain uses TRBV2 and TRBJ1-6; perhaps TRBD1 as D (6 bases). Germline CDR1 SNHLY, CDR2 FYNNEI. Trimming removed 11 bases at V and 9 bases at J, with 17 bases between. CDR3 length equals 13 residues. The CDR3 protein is CAGWQGFFSPLHF. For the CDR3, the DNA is TGTGCCGGATGGCAGGGGTTTTTTTCACCCCTCCACTTT.